The 28 T cell receptor beta chains below come from one sample, sequenced in a study of blood T cell repertoires in COVID-19. Method: immunoSEQ multiplex PCR; TCRdb's copy keeps in-frame clones and lacks some. The table includes some 190,000 clones, around nine tenths detected once. Sequenced: peripheral blood. All receptors come from a young man with active or convalescent COVID-19.

The chain recombines TRBV6-2 or TRBV6-3 with TRBJ2-3; 7 bases are a match to TRBD2. Germline CDR1 MNHEY, CDR2 SVGEGT. The CDR3 is 15 amino acids. The V segment lost 1 base and the J segment 2 bases; nucleotides outside the gene matches: 3. CDR3 loop: CASSYWGGDTDTQYF. The CDR3 coding sequence is TGTGCCAGCAGTTACTGGGGAGGGGACACAGATACGCAGTATTTT.

The rearrangement links TRBV15 to TRBJ2-5, with TRBD1 identical over 9 bases. This CDR3 region has 15 residues. Looked up from germline, CDR1 is LNHNV and CDR2 is YYDKDF (reference sequence). The V and J ends lost 3 bases and 5 bases, in that order; junction bases with no gene match: 7. The DNA for the CDR3 is TGTGCCACCAGCAGGGACAGGGGTTTTCTGGAGACCCAGTACTTC. Its translation: CATSRDRGFLETQYF.

The gene calls are TRBV19 and TRBJ2-1, with 14 bases that match TRBD2. This CDR3 has 19 residues. Germline trimming cut 4 bases from V and 5 bases from J; bases unmatched to any gene: 13. From germline, CDR1 is LNHDA and CDR2 SQIVND (reference sequence). The CDR3 nucleotides are TGTGCCAGTAGTACCTCCCCGGGACTAGCGGGAGCTAACCACAATGAGCAGTTCTTC. Translating gives CASSTSPGLAGANHNEQFF. Together with reference TRBV19 and TRBJ2-1, the CDR3 gives the full variable domain: DGGITQSPKYLFRKEGQNVTLSCEQNLNHDAMYWYRQDPGQGLRLIYYSQIVNDFQKGDIAEGYSVSREKKESFPLTVTSAQKNPTAFYLCASSTSPGLAGANHNEQFFGPGTRLTVL.

The V call is TRBV6-2 or TRBV6-3, the J call TRBJ1-2, with a weak D call TRBD1 (6 bases). CDR3 size: 14 residues. The ends were cut back, 2 bases at V and 5 bases at J, with 12 bases in the middle. Germline CDR1 is MNHEY and CDR2 is SVGEGT. Here the CDR3 reads CASSYGLTGYGYTF. DNA of the CDR3: TGTGCCAGCAGTTACGGCCTTACAGGGTATGGCTACACCTTC.

V usage is TRBV9 and J usage is TRBJ1-2; D is unresolved. Germline values: CDR1 SGDLS, CDR2 YYNGEE. The V gene lost 3 bases and the J gene lost 4 bases, with 4 bases spanning the gap. CDR3 size: 11 residues. The CDR3 spells CASSGVYGYTF. The CDR3 coding sequence is TGTGCCAGCAGCGGAGTCTATGGCTACACCTTC.

V and J are TRBV5-5 and TRBJ2-3, with 14 bases matching TRBD2. The CDR3 length is 16 residues. V trimming: 6 bases; J trimming: 2 bases; junction bases outside the gene matches: 5. Germline V gene sequence: CDR1 SGHKS, CDR2 YYEKEE (reference sequence). CDR3 DNA: TGTGCCAGCACCCGGGGACTAGCGGGGGACACAGATACGCAGTATTTT. Protein product: CASTRGLAGDTDTQYF.

The rearrangement uses TRBV28 and TRBJ1-2; D not certain. The CDR3 extends over 14 amino acids. Looked up from germline, CDR1 is MDHEN and CDR2 is SYDVKM. V shed 5 bases and J shed 5 bases, with 15 bases lying between them. The CDR3 reads CASSLGAEAYGYTF. As DNA, the CDR3 is TGTGCCAGCAGTCTGGGTGCTGAGGCATATGGCTACACCTTC.

V and J are TRBV18 and TRBJ2-7, with D perhaps matching TRBD2 (6 bases). The V end lost 2 bases, the J end lost 3 bases, and 11 bases lay between the germline ends. Looked up from germline, CDR1 is KGHSH and CDR2 is LQKENI. The CDR3 is 14 amino acids. The CDR3 spells CASSPSSDYYEQYF. CDR3 coding DNA: TGTGCCAGCTCACCATCTAGCGATTACTACGAGCAGTACTTC.

V gene TRBV7-8 combines with J gene TRBJ1-1; TRBD1 matches at 8 bases. This CDR3 region has 16 residues. Germline trimming cut 2 bases from V and 1 base from J; bases unmatched to any gene: 6. Germline values: CDR1 SGHVS, CDR2 FQNEAQ. As DNA, the CDR3 is TGTGCCAGCAGCTTACCGGTGGGACAGGCGAACACTGAAGCTTTCTTT. Its protein product is CASSLPVGQANTEAFF.

The chain is built from TRBV28 and TRBJ1-6, with TRBD1 as a possible D gene (5 bases). The CDR3 loop spans 12 amino acids. Between the trimmed V and J ends, which lost 4 bases and 15 bases, there was a span of 13 bases. Germline V gene sequence: CDR1 MDHEN, CDR2 SYDVKM. The CDR3 DNA is TGTGCCAGCAGTTCACAAGGTCAGGGCCTCCACTTT. Translation gives CASSSQGQGLHF. The full variable domain, in which reference TRBV28 and TRBJ1-6 provide the parts outside the CDR3, is DVKVTQSSRYLVKRTGEKVFLECVQDMDHENMFWYRQDPGLGLRLIYFSYDVKMKEKGDIPEGYSVSREKKERFSLILESASTNQTSMYLCASSSQGQGLHFGNGTRLTVT.

V and J are TRBV6-1 and TRBJ1-2; no reliable D call. V lost 3 bases and J lost 5, with 10 bases in between. Germline loops: CDR1 MNHNS, CDR2 SASEGT. The CDR3 spans 13 residues. In nucleotides, the CDR3 is TGTGCCAGCAGTGAGTGGGTGCGGTATGGCTACACCTTC. Translating it yields CASSEWVRYGYTF.

The V and J genes are TRBV11-3 and TRBJ2-2; 7 bases agree with TRBD2. Germline assignment: CDR1 SGHNT and CDR2 YENEEA. V gave up 5 bases and J gave up 0 bases; unmatched junction bases: 3. This CDR3 comprises 15 residues. The CDR3 reads CASSPAGANTGELFF. CDR3 DNA sequence: TGTGCCAGCAGCCCTGCGGGGGCGAACACCGGGGAGCTGTTTTTT.

V and J are TRBV19 and TRBJ1-4, with D possibly matching TRBD1 (5 bases). CDR1 and CDR2 (germline): LNHDA, SQIVND (reference sequence). Trimming took 5 bases from V and 5 from J, leaving 15 bases between them. The CDR3 sequence is 15 residues long. CDR3 in DNA: TGTGCCAGTAGTGTTTCGACAGATTTGAATGAAAAACTGTTTTTT. Protein: CASSVSTDLNEKLFF.

This clone was counted a single time. CDR3 protein: CASSLPPTHSEQFF. In nucleotides, the CDR3 is TGTGCCAGCAGCTTACCCCCAACCCACAGTGAGCAGTTCTTC. V usage is TRBV7-9 and J usage is TRBJ2-1, with unresolved D. CDR3 length: 14 amino acids. V was trimmed by 2 bases and J by 9 bases, leaving 14 bases between them. Per germline, CDR1 SEHNR and CDR2 FQNEAQ (reference sequence).

The CDR3 here is CASRFQSYEQYF. The CDR3 DNA reads as TGTGCCAGCAGATTTCAATCCTACGAGCAGTACTTC. The genes are TRBV12-3 or TRBV12-4 and TRBJ2-7; D call uncertain. V shed 6 bases and J shed 1 base, with 7 bases lying between them. This CDR3 is 12 amino acids long.

This chain connects TRBV5-1 to TRBJ1-6; TRBD1 might be the D (6 bases). CDR1 is SGHRS and CDR2 is YFSETQ in the germline V gene. This CDR3 has 15 residues. V lost 4 bases and J lost 6, with 14 bases in between. The CDR3 DNA sequence: TGCGCCAGCAGCACGGTCGGACAGATTAATTCACCCCTCCACTTT. Encoded protein: CASSTVGQINSPLHF.

V gene TRBV18 combines with J gene TRBJ1-1, with TRBD1 matching over 8 bases. Trimming at V came to 4 bases and at J to 3 bases, leaving 10 bases not matched to a gene. CDR1 and CDR2 (germline): KGHSH, LQKENI. CDR3 size: 16 residues. The CDR3 loop reads CASSQTGAGEHTEAFF. In nucleotides, the CDR3 is TGTGCCAGCTCACAGACAGGGGCCGGAGAACACACTGAAGCTTTCTTT.

The chain has TRBV18 and TRBJ1-1; a weak D match, TRBD1 (6 bases). Germline V gene data show CDR1 as KGHSH and CDR2 as LQKENI. Between the trimmed V and J ends, which lost 5 bases and 10 bases, there was a span of 14 bases. The CDR3 length is 12 residues. The CDR3 sequence is CASSKQGLGAFF. The CDR3 bases are TGTGCCAGCTCAAAACAGGGATTGGGAGCTTTCTTT.

The count of this clone is one. The rearrangement uses TRBV19 and TRBJ1-4, with 7 nucleotides matching TRBD1. With 4 bases clipped from V and 8 bases from J, the junction kept 10 bases outside the gene matches. The CDR3 spans 15 residues. Germline loops: CDR1 LNHDA, CDR2 SQIVND (reference sequence). In DNA, the CDR3 is TGTGCCAGTAGTAGACCTCAGGGGGTGCGGGAAAAACTGTTTTTT. This gives the protein CASSRPQGVREKLFF. Using reference TRBV19 and TRBJ1-4 for the parts outside the CDR3, the full variable domain is DGGITQSPKYLFRKEGQNVTLSCEQNLNHDAMYWYRQDPGQGLRLIYYSQIVNDFQKGDIAEGYSVSREKKESFPLTVTSAQKNPTAFYLCASSRPQGVREKLFFGSGTQLSVL.

V gene TRBV28 combines with J gene TRBJ1-5; maybe TRBD1 (6 bases). This CDR3 is built from 16 residues. Deletions cut 6 bases from V and 2 bases from J, with 17 bases between. The germline V gene encodes CDR1 MDHEN and CDR2 SYDVKM. CDR3 sequence: CASRGGGPGGNQPQHF. CDR3 coding DNA: TGTGCCAGCAGGGGAGGGGGGCCTGGCGGCAATCAGCCCCAGCATTTT.

This clone was found once. The V and J genes are TRBV30 and TRBJ1-2; 10 bases fit TRBD1. The germline V gene has CDR1 GTSNPN and CDR2 SVGIG (reference sequence). The CDR3 contains 13 residues. V shed 8 bases and J 1 base; nucleotides not matched to a gene: 4. This CDR3 reads CARGQGVNYGYTF. The CDR3 nucleotides are TGTGCCCGAGGACAGGGGGTTAACTATGGCTACACCTTC.

The V call is TRBV19, the J call TRBJ1-4, with D hard to call. CDR1 and CDR2 (germline): LNHDA, SQIVND (reference sequence). The ends were cut back, 3 bases at V and 8 bases at J, with 13 bases in the middle. The CDR3 extends over 14 amino acids. CDR3 nucleotides: TGTGCCAGTAGTATTGGCAGGTTTGGGGAAAAACTGTTTTTT. Its translation is CASSIGRFGEKLFF.

A single count supports this clone. CDR3 residues: CASKWRTGGVNYGYTF. CDR3 in DNA: TGTGCCAGCAAGTGGCGGACGGGGGGTGTTAACTATGGCTACACCTTC. This chain connects TRBV5-6 to TRBJ1-2, with D perhaps TRBD1 (5 bases). The CDR3 contains 16 residues. Trimming removed 6 bases at V and 1 base at J, with 19 bases between. Germline CDR1 and CDR2: SGHDT and YYEEEE.

The chain recombines TRBV7-6 with TRBJ2-5, with 8 bases that match TRBD2. In germline, CDR1 is SGHVS, CDR2 FNYEAQ. The CDR3 sequence is 15 residues long. The trim removed 2 bases at V and 4 bases at J, leaving 6 bases unmatched. CDR3 sequence reads: CASSLRGGWAETQYF. CDR3 coding DNA: TGTGCCAGCAGCTTACGCGGGGGGTGGGCAGAGACCCAGTACTTC.

This clone was found once. This chain connects TRBV9 to TRBJ1-5; D may be TRBD1 (6 bases). Trimming removed 0 bases at V and 9 bases at J, with 16 bases between. CDR1 and CDR2 from the germline V gene are SGDLS and YYNGEE. This CDR3 is 15 amino acids long. CDR3 region: CASSVADGGQGPQHF. CDR3 DNA: TGTGCCAGCAGCGTAGCTGACGGGGGGCAGGGGCCCCAGCATTTT.

DNA of the CDR3: TGTGCCAGCAGTCGGACTAGCCCCTACGAGCAGTACTTC. It yields the protein CASSRTSPYEQYF. The V and J genes are TRBV6-2 or TRBV6-3 and TRBJ2-7; TRBD2 matches at 8 bases. The trim removed 5 bases at V and 2 bases at J, leaving 2 bases unmatched. CDR1 is MNHEY, CDR2 SVGEGT, per germline. The CDR3 is 13 residues long.

Only one count was recorded for this clone. The chain has TRBV5-5 and TRBJ2-2; 8 bases fit TRBD2. The CDR3 runs to 17 residues. Trimming removed 0 bases from V and 3 bases from J; junction bases left unmatched: 7. Germline CDR1 SGHKS, CDR2 YYEKEE (reference sequence). The CDR3 sequence is CASSLAGVAGYTGELFF. The CDR3 nucleotides are TGTGCCAGCAGCTTGGCAGGAGTAGCGGGGTACACCGGGGAGCTGTTTTTT.

The table lists this clone with a count of one. This sequence joins TRBV11-2 and TRBJ1-6; a possible D gene is TRBD1 (5 bases). Germline CDR1 reads SGHAT; CDR2 reads FQNNGV. The CDR3 sequence is 14 residues long. V dropped 6 bases and J dropped 9 bases, with 15 bases sitting between them. CDR3 amino acids: CASSHSQGSSPLHF. In nucleotides, the CDR3 is TGTGCCAGCAGTCACTCTCAGGGATCTTCACCCCTCCACTTT.